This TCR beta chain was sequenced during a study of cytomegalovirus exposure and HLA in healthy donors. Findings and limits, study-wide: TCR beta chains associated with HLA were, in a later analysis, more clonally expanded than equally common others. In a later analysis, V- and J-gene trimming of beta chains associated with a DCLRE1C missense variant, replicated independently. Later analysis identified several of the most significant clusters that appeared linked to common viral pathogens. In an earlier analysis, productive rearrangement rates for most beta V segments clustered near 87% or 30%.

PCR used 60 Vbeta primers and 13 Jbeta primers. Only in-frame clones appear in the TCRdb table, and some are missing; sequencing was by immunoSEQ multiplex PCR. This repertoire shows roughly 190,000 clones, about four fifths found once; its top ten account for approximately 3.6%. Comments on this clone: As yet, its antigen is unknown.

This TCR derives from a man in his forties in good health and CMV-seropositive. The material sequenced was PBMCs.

The CDR3, as DNA: TGCGCCAGCAGCTTGGCCAGGGGAGAGACCCAGTACTTC. This encodes CASSLARGETQYF. This chain links TRBV5-1 with TRBJ2-5; D is perhaps TRBD1 (6 bases). CDR1 is SGHRS, CDR2 YFSETQ, per germline. This CDR3 region has 13 residues. The ends were cut back, 0 bases at V and 4 bases at J, with 7 bases in the middle.